A selection of T cell receptor beta chains follows, all from one sample in a study of T cell responses to AZD1222 COVID-19 vaccine. TCRdb's copy holds only in-frame clones and misses some; the assay was immunoSEQ multiplex PCR. The sample holds about 120,000 clones, more than 85% seen once. This specimen was peripheral blood, taken on day 0 of AZD1222 vaccination. Every receptor here comes from an adult in good health. Both conserved end residues are part of each CDR3. The D gene is left open where the match is weak. Clone size is stated in some rows and not others, as once, few, many or a class when expanded.

>.|.|TRBV28|TRBJ1-1
TGTGCCAGCAGTCCCCCCCGGCAGATCACTGAAGCTTTCTTT
CASSPPRQITEAFF
>TRBD1|once|TRBV24-1|TRBJ2-5
TGTGCCACCAGTGGCTGGGACAGGGGGCGAGAGACCCAGTACTTC
CATSGWDRGRETQYF
>.|few|TRBV12-3/TRBV12-4|TRBJ2-1
TGTGCCAGCAGCCCCGCGGGCTACAATGAGCAGTTCTTC
CASSPAGYNEQFF
>.|.|TRBV2|TRBJ2-7
TGTGCCAGCACCAGGGACACAGGAGAGCAGTACTTC
CASTRDTGEQYF
>.|.|TRBV5-1|TRBJ2-3
TGCGCCAGCAGCTTCCGCGGCTCCAGCACAGATACGCAGTATTTT
CASSFRGSSTDTQYF
>.|.|TRBV15|TRBJ2-7
TGTGCTACCCAGGCGGAGGGCCGGAACGAGCAGTACTTC
CATQAEGRNEQYF
>.|few|TRBV2|TRBJ2-3
TGTGCCAGCAGTGATTCATCAGTATTGGCAGATACGCAGTATTTT
CASSDSSVLADTQYF
>.|once|TRBV30|TRBJ1-1
TGTGCCTGGGTTGAGGGGCCTCGGAAGGAAGCTTTCTTT
CAWVEGPRKEAFF
>.|once|TRBV19|TRBJ2-3
TGTGCCAGTAGTGTTAGCGCTAGCACAGATACGCAGTATTTT
CASSVSASTDTQYF
>TRBD2|.|TRBV9|TRBJ2-3
TGTGCCAGCAGCGTAGGCGGGAGGATGACAGATACGCAGTATTTT
CASSVGGRMTDTQYF
>.|.|TRBV30|TRBJ1-6
TGTGCCTGGAGGGGGGCCCCCGCAGGGCGTAATTCACCCCTCCACTTT
CAWRGAPAGRNSPLHF
>TRBD1|.|TRBV19|TRBJ1-5
TGTGCCAGCGAGGACAGGGAAAATCAGCCCCAGCATTTT
CASEDRENQPQHF
>.|.|TRBV27|TRBJ1-5
TGTGCCAGCAGTTTGGGCGGAGATAGCAATCAGCCCCAGCATTTT
CASSLGGDSNQPQHF
>.|.|TRBV7-6|TRBJ1-3
TGTGCCAGCAGCTTAGCGTCCGGAGGGTTCCTTGGAAACACCATATATTTT
CASSLASGGFLGNTIYF
>.|many|TRBV10-1|TRBJ2-3
TGCGCCAGCAGTGTCGACCAGGGAGCAGGAACAGATACGCAGTATTTT
CASSVDQGAGTDTQYF
>.|.|TRBV30|TRBJ1-4
TGTGCCTGGAGTGTCCGCCGGAATGAAAAACTGTTTTTT
CAWSVRRNEKLFF
>.|.|TRBV5-4|TRBJ2-7
TGTGCCAGCAGCTTTGACGGGAGTGCATACGAGCAGTACTTC
CASSFDGSAYEQYF
>TRBD1|.|TRBV19|TRBJ1-2
TGTGCCAGTAGCGGACAGGGGACTAACTATGGCTACACCTTC
CASSGQGTNYGYTF
>.|once|TRBV18|TRBJ1-4
TGTGCCAGCTCACCATTGGCCCAGGCAGTAAATGAAAAACTGTTTTTT
CASSPLAQAVNEKLFF
>.|.|TRBV27|TRBJ1-2
TGTGCCAGCAGTTTGAAAGGGCTAGGGGGCTACACCTTC
CASSLKGLGGYTF
>.|.|TRBV5-6|TRBJ2-4
TGTGCCAGCAGCTTGGCGGTTGAATCGACAGTAAAGTACTTC
CASSLAVESTVKYF
>.|once|TRBV18|TRBJ1-1
TGTGCCAGCTCACCACCGGAGCTACGGACTGAAGCTTTCTTT
CASSPPELRTEAFF
>.|.|TRBV29-1|TRBJ2-7
TGCAGCGGAAAGACAGGCTCCTACGAGCAGTACTTC
CSGKTGSYEQYF
>.|.|TRBV6-6|TRBJ2-2
TGTGCCAGCAAACGGGACATCCACACCGGGGAGCTGTTTTTT
CASKRDIHTGELFF
>TRBD1|.|TRBV18|TRBJ1-3
TGTGCCAGCTCACCATCCCGACAGGGAGGTTCCGGAAACACCATATATTTT
CASSPSRQGGSGNTIYF
>.|.|TRBV5-1|TRBJ2-6
TGCGCCAGCAGCTTATCCGCTTTCTCTGGGGCCAACGTCCTGACTTTC
CASSLSAFSGANVLTF
>.|few|TRBV10-3|TRBJ1-3
TGTGCCATCAGTGAGGCCGGGGGCGAGGGAAACACCATATATTTT
CAISEAGGEGNTIYF
>.|.|TRBV15|TRBJ2-7
TGTGCCACCAGCAGGGGACCTGAAGGTGAGCAGTACTTC
CATSRGPEGEQYF
>TRBD2|.|TRBV5-1|TRBJ2-3
TGCGCCAGCAGCTTGGTAGCGGGCAACACAGATACGCAGTATTTT
CASSLVAGNTDTQYF
>.|.|TRBV6-4|TRBJ2-2
TGTGCCAGCAGTGACTCTAGTAGGGCCCCCCCCGGGGAGCTGTTTTTT
CASSDSSRAPPGELFF
>.|.|TRBV6-1|TRBJ1-4
TGTGCCAGCAGTGTGGGGGGGAGGCATGAAAAACTGTTTTTT
CASSVGGRHEKLFF
>.|.|TRBV6-5|TRBJ2-2
TGTGCCAGCAGGGCCCTACAGACCAACACCGGGGAGCTGTTTTTT
CASRALQTNTGELFF
>TRBD2|few|TRBV6-2/TRBV6-3|TRBJ2-7
TGTGCCAGCAGCCTCGGGGGGGCTCAATATTCCTACGAGCAGTACTTC
CASSLGGAQYSYEQYF
>.|.|TRBV30|TRBJ1-2
TGTGCCTGGAGTCCGGGAGGGTATGGCTACACCTTC
CAWSPGGYGYTF
>TRBD1|.|TRBV5-1|TRBJ1-1
TGCGCCAGCAGCCCCGAAAGTAGGGGGCGAGGCACTGAAGCTTTCTTT
CASSPESRGRGTEAFF
>TRBD1|few|TRBV4-2|TRBJ2-5
TGTGCCAGCAGCCAAGTAGGGGACAGGGCAAGAGAGGCCCAGTACTTC
CASSQVGDRAREAQYF
>TRBD2|.|TRBV7-6|TRBJ2-1
TGTGCCAGCAGAAACCCGTCCGGGACTAGCGGGAGGGGCTCCTACAATGAGCAGTTCTTC
CASRNPSGTSGRGSYNEQFF
>TRBD2|.|TRBV5-4|TRBJ2-1
TGTGCCAGCAGCTTCCCGCCTAGCGGGAGCGGCAATGAGCAGTTCTTC
CASSFPPSGSGNEQFF
>.|.|TRBV30|TRBJ2-3
TGTGCCTGGACCCCGGGACTCGACACAGATACGCAGTATTTT
CAWTPGLDTDTQYF
>.|once|TRBV5-1|TRBJ1-1
TGCGCCAGCAGCTTGGAAGGGCAGGGGATTAACACTGAAGCTTTCTTT
CASSLEGQGINTEAFF
>.|.|TRBV19|TRBJ1-5
TGTGCCAGTAGTATGATGGGGAGAAATCAGCCCCAGCATTTT
CASSMMGRNQPQHF
>.|.|TRBV28|TRBJ2-3
TGTGCCAGCAGTTTATTAGGTGGACAGTCAGGTGGAGATACGCAGTATTTT
CASSLLGGQSGGDTQYF
>.|once|TRBV9|TRBJ2-2
TGTGCCAGCAGAAGGGATGCCGGGGAGCTGTTTTTT
CASRRDAGELFF
>.|.|TRBV10-3|TRBJ2-6
TGTGCCATCAGGGACAGTCGCTCTGGGGCCAACGTCCTGACTTTC
CAIRDSRSGANVLTF
>TRBD1|once|TRBV7-3|TRBJ1-2
TGTGCCAGCAGCCCAGGACAGGGGGGCTATGGCTACACCTTC
CASSPGQGGYGYTF
>.|.|TRBV2|TRBJ2-1
TGTGCCAGCAGTGGACAGGCCGGCTCCTACAATGAGCAGTTCTTC
CASSGQAGSYNEQFF
>.|.|TRBV30|TRBJ2-1
TGTGCCTGGAGTGGGACAGCGTCCGTCTACACCTACAATGAGCAGTTCTTC
CAWSGTASVYTYNEQFF
>.|.|TRBV6-6|TRBJ2-3
TGTGCCAGCAGTTACTCAGGAGCAGATACGCAGTATTTT
CASSYSGADTQYF
>.|.|TRBV5-1|TRBJ1-3
TGCGCCAGCAGCTTGGTGAGGGGAGGCGGAAACACCATATATTTT
CASSLVRGGGNTIYF
>TRBD1|.|TRBV5-4|TRBJ1-1
TGTGCCAGCAGCCCGCGGACAGGCCCACACGTGATGAACACTGAAGCTTTCTTT
CASSPRTGPHVMNTEAFF
>.|.|TRBV3-1/TRBV3-2|TRBJ2-5
TGTGCCAGCAGCCGAACCGGGGAAGAGACCCAGTACTTC
CASSRTGEETQYF
>TRBD1|.|TRBV30|TRBJ2-7
TGTGCCTGGAGTAGTCCCTCGACAGGGTTCTACGAGCAGTACTTC
CAWSSPSTGFYEQYF
>.|.|TRBV6-2/TRBV6-3|TRBJ2-7
TGTGCCAGCAGTTACAGGAGGACTGGGATCCCCTACGAGCAGTACTTC
CASSYRRTGIPYEQYF
>.|.|TRBV28|TRBJ2-7
TGTGCCAGCAGGGTAGGGGAGAACCCCTACGAGCAGTACTTC
CASRVGENPYEQYF
>TRBD2|.|TRBV27|TRBJ2-3
TGTGCCAGCAGTTTGTCTTCAGCGGGAGGGCCAGGCACAGATACGCAGTATTTT
CASSLSSAGGPGTDTQYF
>.|.|TRBV2|TRBJ2-5
TGTGCCAGCAGTGAAGCGCTGGGAGGGGGAGAGACCCAGTACTTC
CASSEALGGGETQYF
>TRBD2|.|TRBV3-1/TRBV3-2|TRBJ2-2
TGTGCCAGCAGCCGGACTAGCGGGGAGCTGTTTTTT
CASSRTSGELFF
>.|.|TRBV6-1|TRBJ1-6
TGTGCCAGCAGTGAATCAGGAGACAGGTCACCCCTCCACTTT
CASSESGDRSPLHF
>.|.|TRBV9|TRBJ2-7
TGTGCCAGCAGCGTAGGTGGATCGGTATCCGAGCAGTACTTC
CASSVGGSVSEQYF